This T cell receptor beta chain stems from a study of neurological immune-mediated disorders. Study-wide findings and caveats: No expanded-clone CDR3 amino acid sequence recurred across subjects, suggesting private TCR-beta repertoires.

The CDR3 is made up of 14 amino acids. V gave up 6 bases and J gave up 2 bases; unmatched junction bases: 4. This clonotype was counted at least ten times. Its antigen is undetermined. Each TCR transcript was tagged with a 10-nucleotide random UMI during 5'RACE. Via MiXCR, TCRdb re-called the 5' RACE reads, giving one row per CDR3 protein. The sample records 71,000 or so distinct CDR3 sequences, around 15% being singletons. Time point meaning: longitudinal time-point 1 (baseline). The starting material, 2 million PBMCs stored at -80 C, gave rise to the unsorted libraries. Sample: PBMCs. The clonotype was recovered from a female donor with HTLV-1-associated myelopathy (HAM/TSP). The chain employs TRBV12-3 or TRBV12-4 and TRBJ1-5; 7 bases are shared with TRBD1. The CDR3 spells CASSYRGGNQPQHF. Here the CDR3 DNA reads TGTGCCAGCAGCTACAGGGGTGGCAATCAGCCCCAGCATTTT.